The table lists the clone carrying this T cell receptor beta chain with a few counts. RNA transcripts were the template for amplifying TCR beta CDR3 regions. RT-PCR in the first round (using the HTBI primer set) targeted the TCR CDR3. TCRdb processed the multiplex PCR reads anew with MiXCR; each CDR3 protein has one entry. The sample records over 450,000 distinct CDR3 sequences, under 20% being singletons. This CDR3 is 15 amino acids long. Germline V gives CDR1 SGHNT, CDR2 YENEEA. Trimming removed 2 bases from V and 3 bases from J; junction bases left unmatched: 7. This entry is derived from a study of T cells in Graves' hyperthyroidism and ophthalmopathy.

This sequence was found in a woman between 18 and 29 years old with Graves' ophthalmopathy. The V and J genes are TRBV11-3 and TRBJ2-7; 7 bases align to TRBD2. The sample comprised blood. CDR3 region: CASSLSSGDDYEQYF. Written as DNA, the CDR3 is TGTGCCAGCAGCTTATCCAGCGGGGATGACTACGAGCAGTACTTC. The complete variable domain, with remaining parts taken from reference TRBV11-3 and TRBJ2-7, reads EAGVVQSPRYKIIEKKQPVAFWCNPISGHNTLYWYLQNLGQGPELLIRYENEEAVDDSQLPKDRFSAERLKGVDSTLKIQPAELGDSAVYLCASSLSSGDDYEQYFGPGTRLTVT.